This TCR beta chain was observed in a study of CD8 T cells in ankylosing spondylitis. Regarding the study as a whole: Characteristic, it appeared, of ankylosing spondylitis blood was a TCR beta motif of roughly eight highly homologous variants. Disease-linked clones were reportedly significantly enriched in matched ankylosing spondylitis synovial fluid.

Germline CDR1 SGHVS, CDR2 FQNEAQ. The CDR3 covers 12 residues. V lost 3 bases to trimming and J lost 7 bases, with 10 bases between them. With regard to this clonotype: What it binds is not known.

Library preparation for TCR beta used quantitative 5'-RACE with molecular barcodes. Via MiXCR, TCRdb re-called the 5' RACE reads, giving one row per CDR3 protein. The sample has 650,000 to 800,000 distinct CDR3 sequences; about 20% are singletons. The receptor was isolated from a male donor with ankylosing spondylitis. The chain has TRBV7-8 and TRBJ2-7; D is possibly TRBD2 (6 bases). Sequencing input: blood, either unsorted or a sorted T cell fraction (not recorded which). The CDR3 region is CASSFGLREQYF. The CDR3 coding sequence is TGTGCCAGCAGCTTCGGACTAAGAGAGCAGTACTTC.